This is a list of T cell receptor beta chains from one sample in a study of blood T cell repertoires in COVID-19. Sequenced by immunoSEQ multiplex PCR; TCRdb stores in-frame clones only, minus some. The sample records 390,000 or so clones, around 87% being singletons. Sequenced: PBMCs or T cells enriched from blood (not recorded which). These receptors were taken from a man aged 18 to 35 who had recovered from COVID-19. Each CDR3 is given with its conserved first and last residue. D genes are given only for firm matches. Clone sizes are given selectively: once, few, many, or a class where the clone is expanded.

J gene: TRBJ1-4
D gene: NA
V gene: TRBV27
clone size: NA
CDR3 DNA: TGTGCCAGCAGTCAACGGGATGGCCTAGAAAAACTGTTTTTT
CDR3 protein: CASSQRDGLEKLFF

J gene: TRBJ2-7
D gene: NA
V gene: TRBV27
clone size: NA
CDR3 DNA: TGTGCCAGCAGTTTTTCTATTCCCCTCTCCTACGAGCAGTACTTC
CDR3 protein: CASSFSIPLSYEQYF

J gene: TRBJ2-2
D gene: NA
V gene: TRBV19
clone size: NA
CDR3 DNA: TGTGCCAGTAGCCGTGGACCCCGAGGGAGCGGGGAGCTGTTTTTT
CDR3 protein: CASSRGPRGSGELFF

J gene: TRBJ2-2
D gene: NA
V gene: TRBV2
clone size: NA
CDR3 DNA: TGTGCCAACCAAGGTGAGGCTTCTGCCCCCGGGGAGCTGTTTTTT
CDR3 protein: CANQGEASAPGELFF

J gene: TRBJ2-7
D gene: NA
V gene: TRBV7-8
clone size: NA
CDR3 DNA: TGTGCCAGCAGCCCGGGACTTTACGAGCAGTACTTC
CDR3 protein: CASSPGLYEQYF

J gene: TRBJ1-5
D gene: TRBD1
V gene: TRBV6-2/TRBV6-3
clone size: NA
CDR3 DNA: TGTGCCAGCAGTCCCGGGACAGGTAATCTGCCCCAGCATTTT
CDR3 protein: CASSPGTGNLPQHF

J gene: TRBJ1-5
D gene: NA
V gene: TRBV3-1/TRBV3-2
clone size: NA
CDR3 DNA: TGTGCCAGCAGCCCGAGCTGGGGGCCGAATCAGCCCCAGCATTTT
CDR3 protein: CASSPSWGPNQPQHF

J gene: TRBJ1-5
D gene: NA
V gene: TRBV15
clone size: medium-sized
CDR3 DNA: TGTGCCACCAGCAGAGCTGCGAAGAGCAATCAGCCCCAGCATTTT
CDR3 protein: CATSRAAKSNQPQHF

J gene: TRBJ1-1
D gene: NA
V gene: TRBV5-8
clone size: NA
CDR3 DNA: TGTGCCAGCAGCTTGGAGTTTCAGACTGAAGCTTTCTTT
CDR3 protein: CASSLEFQTEAFF

J gene: TRBJ2-1
D gene: TRBD2
V gene: TRBV14
clone size: NA
CDR3 DNA: TGTGCCAGCAGCCCTCTAGCGGGAGGGTGGGTAAATGAGCAGTTCTTC
CDR3 protein: CASSPLAGGWVNEQFF

J gene: TRBJ1-6
D gene: TRBD1
V gene: TRBV6-1
clone size: NA
CDR3 DNA: TGTGCCAGCAGTGATTGGGACAGGGATTCACCCCTCCACTTT
CDR3 protein: CASSDWDRDSPLHF

J gene: TRBJ1-2
D gene: NA
V gene: TRBV7-3
clone size: NA
CDR3 DNA: TGTGCCAGCAGCCCCGACAAAAACTATGGCTACACCTTC
CDR3 protein: CASSPDKNYGYTF

J gene: TRBJ2-7
D gene: NA
V gene: TRBV5-1
clone size: NA
CDR3 DNA: TGCGCCAGCAGCTTTGGGGAGGACTACGAGCAGTACTTC
CDR3 protein: CASSFGEDYEQYF

J gene: TRBJ1-2
D gene: NA
V gene: TRBV9
clone size: NA
CDR3 DNA: TGTGCCAGCAGTCCCACTACAGGGATTAACTATGGCTACACCTTC
CDR3 protein: CASSPTTGINYGYTF

J gene: TRBJ1-2
D gene: TRBD1
V gene: TRBV3-1/TRBV3-2
clone size: NA
CDR3 DNA: TGTGCCAGCAGCCAAGGGCATGGGGGGACAGCCTATGGCTACACCTTC
CDR3 protein: CASSQGHGGTAYGYTF

J gene: TRBJ2-5
D gene: NA
V gene: TRBV27
clone size: NA
CDR3 DNA: TGTGCCAGCAGCTCCCATGGGGCAGGGGAAGAGACCCAGTACTTC
CDR3 protein: CASSSHGAGEETQYF

J gene: TRBJ2-5
D gene: TRBD1
V gene: TRBV6-2/TRBV6-3
clone size: NA
CDR3 DNA: TGTGCCAGCAGTTGGACAGGGGCTTACCAAGAGACCCAGTACTTC
CDR3 protein: CASSWTGAYQETQYF

J gene: TRBJ1-1
D gene: NA
V gene: TRBV5-4
clone size: NA
CDR3 DNA: TGTGCCAGCAGCCGGGGAAGTTCCATCGAAGCTTTCTTT
CDR3 protein: CASSRGSSIEAFF

J gene: TRBJ2-7
D gene: NA
V gene: TRBV2
clone size: NA
CDR3 DNA: TGTGCCAGCAGTGAAGCGTTGATCTCTCAAGGGACAGCGGGCGTATCCTACGAGCAGTACTTC
CDR3 protein: CASSEALISQGTAGVSYEQYF

J gene: TRBJ1-1
D gene: NA
V gene: TRBV2
clone size: NA
CDR3 DNA: TGTGCCAGCAGCCCCAGGGGGAACACTGAAGCTTTCTTT
CDR3 protein: CASSPRGNTEAFF

J gene: TRBJ2-1
D gene: NA
V gene: TRBV28
clone size: NA
CDR3 DNA: TGTGCCAGCGACGGGACTTTTGGCAATGAGCAGTTCTTC
CDR3 protein: CASDGTFGNEQFF

J gene: TRBJ2-7
D gene: NA
V gene: TRBV18
clone size: NA
CDR3 DNA: TGTGCCAGCTCACCACGTCAGACCTACGAGCAGTACTTC
CDR3 protein: CASSPRQTYEQYF

J gene: TRBJ2-3
D gene: NA
V gene: TRBV24-1
clone size: NA
CDR3 DNA: TGTGCCACCAGTGACCCGGTTAGGGAGCGGAGCACAGATACGCAGTATTTT
CDR3 protein: CATSDPVRERSTDTQYF

J gene: TRBJ2-7
D gene: TRBD1
V gene: TRBV10-1
clone size: NA
CDR3 DNA: TGCGCCAGCAGTGTACTAAGGGACAGGGGAGGGTCCTACGAGCAGTACTTC
CDR3 protein: CASSVLRDRGGSYEQYF

J gene: TRBJ2-7
D gene: NA
V gene: TRBV28
clone size: NA
CDR3 DNA: TGTGCCAGCAGCCCCGGCACAGCTAATTCCTACGAGCAGTACTTC
CDR3 protein: CASSPGTANSYEQYF

J gene: TRBJ1-5
D gene: NA
V gene: TRBV19
clone size: few
CDR3 DNA: TGTGCCAGTAGTACCACGGACGGATCGGCTCGGGGGCCCCAGCATTTT
CDR3 protein: CASSTTDGSARGPQHF

J gene: TRBJ1-6
D gene: NA
V gene: TRBV5-1
clone size: NA
CDR3 DNA: TGCGCCAGCAGCTTGTTCCGTGGGAGCTCCTATAATTCACCCCTCCACTTT
CDR3 protein: CASSLFRGSSYNSPLHF

J gene: TRBJ1-2
D gene: TRBD1
V gene: TRBV10-3
clone size: NA
CDR3 DNA: TGTGCCATCAGTGGAAAGGGACAGGATAACTATGGCTACACCTTC
CDR3 protein: CAISGKGQDNYGYTF

J gene: TRBJ2-7
D gene: NA
V gene: TRBV5-1
clone size: NA
CDR3 DNA: TGCGCCAGCAGCTCCACGGGCAGGGGCTTAAGGTACGAGCAGTACTTC
CDR3 protein: CASSSTGRGLRYEQYF

J gene: TRBJ2-7
D gene: NA
V gene: TRBV12-5
clone size: NA
CDR3 DNA: TGTGCTAGTGGTTTGGTTCTATATCGGGAGGGGGCTTGGGAGCAGTACTTC
CDR3 protein: CASGLVLYREGAWEQYF

J gene: TRBJ2-7
D gene: NA
V gene: TRBV6-5
clone size: NA
CDR3 DNA: TGTGCCAGCAGACCACCGGGACTTACGTACGAGCAGTACTTC
CDR3 protein: CASRPPGLTYEQYF

J gene: TRBJ1-3
D gene: NA
V gene: TRBV11-2
clone size: NA
CDR3 DNA: TGTGCCAGCAGCTTGGCGGACAGTGGAAACACCATATATTTT
CDR3 protein: CASSLADSGNTIYF